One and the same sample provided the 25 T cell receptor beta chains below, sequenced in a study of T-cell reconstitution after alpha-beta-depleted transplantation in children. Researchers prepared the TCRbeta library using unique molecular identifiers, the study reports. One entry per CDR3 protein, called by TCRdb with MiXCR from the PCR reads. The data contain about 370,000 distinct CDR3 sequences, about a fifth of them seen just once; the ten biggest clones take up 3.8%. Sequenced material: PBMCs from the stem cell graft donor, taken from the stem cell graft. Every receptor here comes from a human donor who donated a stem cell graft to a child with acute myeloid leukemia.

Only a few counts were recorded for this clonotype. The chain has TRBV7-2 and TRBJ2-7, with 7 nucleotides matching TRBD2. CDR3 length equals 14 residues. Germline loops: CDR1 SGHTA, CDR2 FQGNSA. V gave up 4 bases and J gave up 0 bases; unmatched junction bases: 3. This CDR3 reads CASSYLAASYEQYF. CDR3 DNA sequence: TGTGCCAGCAGCTACCTAGCGGCCTCCTACGAGCAGTACTTC.

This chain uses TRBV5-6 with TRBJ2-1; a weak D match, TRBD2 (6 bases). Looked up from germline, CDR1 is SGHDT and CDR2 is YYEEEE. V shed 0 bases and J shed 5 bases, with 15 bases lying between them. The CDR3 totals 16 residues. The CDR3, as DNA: TGTGCCAGCAGCTTGGTGGAGGGACGGACTAACAATGAGCAGTTCTTC. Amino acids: CASSLVEGRTNNEQFF.

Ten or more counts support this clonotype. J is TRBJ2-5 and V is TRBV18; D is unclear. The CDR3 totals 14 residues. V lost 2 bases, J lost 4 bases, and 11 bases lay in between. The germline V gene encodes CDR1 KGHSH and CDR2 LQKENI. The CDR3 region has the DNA TGTGCCAGCTCACCAGCATATTCAACAGAGACCCAGTACTTC. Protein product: CASSPAYSTETQYF.

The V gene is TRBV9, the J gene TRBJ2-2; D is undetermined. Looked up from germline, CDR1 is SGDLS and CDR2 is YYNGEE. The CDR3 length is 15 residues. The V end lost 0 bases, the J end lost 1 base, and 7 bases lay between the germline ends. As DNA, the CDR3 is TGTGCCAGCAGCGTAGAAAGCAGGAACACCGGGGAGCTGTTTTTT. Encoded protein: CASSVESRNTGELFF.

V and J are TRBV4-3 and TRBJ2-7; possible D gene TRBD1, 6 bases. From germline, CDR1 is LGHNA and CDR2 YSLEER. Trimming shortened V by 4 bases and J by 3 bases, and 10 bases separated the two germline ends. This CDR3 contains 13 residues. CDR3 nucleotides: TGCGCCAGCAGCCGGGGACACCACTACGAGCAGTACTTC. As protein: CASSRGHHYEQYF.

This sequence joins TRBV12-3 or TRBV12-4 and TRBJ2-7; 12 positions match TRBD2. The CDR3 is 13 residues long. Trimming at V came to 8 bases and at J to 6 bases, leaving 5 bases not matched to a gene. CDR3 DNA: TGTGCCAGCGGGACTAGCGGGCTTCGCGAGCAGTACTTC. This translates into CASGTSGLREQYF.

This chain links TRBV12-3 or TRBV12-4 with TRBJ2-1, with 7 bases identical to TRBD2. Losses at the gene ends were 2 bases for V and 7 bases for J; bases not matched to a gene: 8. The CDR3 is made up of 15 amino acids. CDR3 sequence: CASSLKWEGLNEQFF. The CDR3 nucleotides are TGTGCCAGCAGTTTAAAGTGGGAGGGCCTGAATGAGCAGTTCTTC.

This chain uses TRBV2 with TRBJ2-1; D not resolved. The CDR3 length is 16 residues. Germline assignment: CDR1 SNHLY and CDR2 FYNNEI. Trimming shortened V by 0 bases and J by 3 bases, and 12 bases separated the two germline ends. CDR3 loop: CASSEALGRSYNEQFF. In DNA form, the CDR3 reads TGTGCCAGCAGTGAAGCGCTTGGCAGGAGCTACAATGAGCAGTTCTTC.

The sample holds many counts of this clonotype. The CDR3 region has the DNA TGCAGTGCCGTAACTAGCGGGAGGGCCAATGAGCAGTTCTTC. Protein: CSAVTSGRANEQFF. The chain couples TRBV20-1 to TRBJ2-1; 13 bases are a match to TRBD2. Germline CDR1 and CDR2: DFQATT and SNEGSKA (reference sequence). V was clipped by 6 bases and J by 6 bases; unmatched bases: 5. This CDR3 spans 14 amino acids.

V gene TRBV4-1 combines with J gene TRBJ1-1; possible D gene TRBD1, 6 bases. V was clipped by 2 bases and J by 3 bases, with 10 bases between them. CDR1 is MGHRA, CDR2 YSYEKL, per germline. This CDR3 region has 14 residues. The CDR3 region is CASSQIQGHTEAFF. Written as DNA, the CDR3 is TGCGCCAGCAGCCAAATTCAGGGGCACACTGAAGCTTTCTTT.

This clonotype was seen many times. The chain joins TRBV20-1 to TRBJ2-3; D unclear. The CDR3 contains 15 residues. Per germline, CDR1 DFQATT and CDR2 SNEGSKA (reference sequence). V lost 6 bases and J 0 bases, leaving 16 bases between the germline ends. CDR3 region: CSAEDGETSTDTQYF. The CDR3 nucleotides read TGCAGTGCCGAGGACGGAGAGACTAGCACAGATACGCAGTATTTT.

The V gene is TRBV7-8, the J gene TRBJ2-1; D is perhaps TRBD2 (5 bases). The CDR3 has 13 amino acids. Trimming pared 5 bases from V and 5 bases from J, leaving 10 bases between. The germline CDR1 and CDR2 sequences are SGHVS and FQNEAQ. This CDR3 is CASSPEGNNEQFF. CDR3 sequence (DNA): TGTGCCAGCAGCCCTGAGGGTAACAATGAGCAGTTCTTC.

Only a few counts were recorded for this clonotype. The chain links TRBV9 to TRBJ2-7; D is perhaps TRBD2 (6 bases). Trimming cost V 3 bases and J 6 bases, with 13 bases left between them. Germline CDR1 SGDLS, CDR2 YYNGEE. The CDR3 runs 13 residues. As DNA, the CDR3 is TGTGCCAGCAGCGCTCGACTAGTTTCCGAGCAGTACTTC. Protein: CASSARLVSEQYF.

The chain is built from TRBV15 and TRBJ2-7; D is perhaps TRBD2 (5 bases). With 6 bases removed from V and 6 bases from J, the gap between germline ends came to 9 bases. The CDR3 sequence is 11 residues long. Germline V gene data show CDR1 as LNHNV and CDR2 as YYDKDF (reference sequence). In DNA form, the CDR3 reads TGTGCCACCAGGGGAGCCGGCGAGCAGTACTTC. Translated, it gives CATRGAGEQYF.

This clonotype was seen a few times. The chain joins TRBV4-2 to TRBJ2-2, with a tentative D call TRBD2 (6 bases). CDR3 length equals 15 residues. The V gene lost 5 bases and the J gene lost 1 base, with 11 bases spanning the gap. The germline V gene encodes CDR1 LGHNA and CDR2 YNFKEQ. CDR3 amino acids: CASSITGGNTGELFF. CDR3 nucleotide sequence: TGTGCCAGCAGCATTACCGGGGGGAACACCGGGGAGCTGTTTTTT.

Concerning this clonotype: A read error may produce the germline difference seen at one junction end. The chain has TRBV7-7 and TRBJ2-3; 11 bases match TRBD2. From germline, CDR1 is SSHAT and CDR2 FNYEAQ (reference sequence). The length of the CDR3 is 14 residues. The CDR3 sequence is CASSRGLAGDTQYF. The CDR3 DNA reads TGTGCTAGCAGTCGAGGACTAGCGGGAGATACGCAGTATTTT. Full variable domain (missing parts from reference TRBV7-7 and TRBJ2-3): GAGVSQSPRYKVTKRGQDVTLRCDPISSHATLYWYQQALGQGPEFLTYFNYEAQPDKSGLPSDRFSAERPEGSISTLTIQRTEQRDSAMYRCASSRGLAGDTQYFGPGTRLTVL.

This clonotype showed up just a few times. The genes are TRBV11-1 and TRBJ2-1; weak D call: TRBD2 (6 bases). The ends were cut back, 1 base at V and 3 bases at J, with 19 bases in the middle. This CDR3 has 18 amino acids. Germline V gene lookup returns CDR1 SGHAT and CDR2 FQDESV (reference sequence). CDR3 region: CASSLGSLGLPGYNEQFF. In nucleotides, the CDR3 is TGTGCCAGCAGCTTAGGGTCTTTGGGACTCCCTGGCTACAATGAGCAGTTCTTC.

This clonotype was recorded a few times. Here the CDR3 reads CASRQQGMNRNYGYTF. DNA for the CDR3: TGTGCCAGCAGGCAACAGGGGATGAATAGGAACTATGGCTACACCTTC. The chain couples TRBV12-3 or TRBV12-4 to TRBJ1-2, with 7 positions matching TRBD1. V lost 6 bases to trimming and J lost 2 bases; unmatched junction nucleotides: 12. The CDR3 loop spans 16 amino acids.

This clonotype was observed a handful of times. This CDR3 reads CSASRDSRFYQPQHF. The CDR3 nucleotides are TGCAGTGCTAGTCGGGACAGTAGATTCTATCAGCCCCAGCATTTT. The chain employs TRBV20-1 and TRBJ1-5, with 7 nucleotides matching TRBD1. The germline V gene encodes CDR1 DFQATT and CDR2 SNEGSKA (reference sequence). V was clipped by 3 bases and J by 5 bases; unmatched bases: 10. The CDR3 sequence is 15 residues long.

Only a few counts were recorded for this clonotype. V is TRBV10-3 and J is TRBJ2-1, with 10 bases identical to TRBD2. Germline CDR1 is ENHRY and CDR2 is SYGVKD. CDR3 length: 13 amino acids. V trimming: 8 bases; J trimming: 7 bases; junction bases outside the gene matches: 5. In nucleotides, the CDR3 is TGTGCCATCGGCGGACTAGCGGCGAATGAGCAGTTCTTC. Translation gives CAIGGLAANEQFF.

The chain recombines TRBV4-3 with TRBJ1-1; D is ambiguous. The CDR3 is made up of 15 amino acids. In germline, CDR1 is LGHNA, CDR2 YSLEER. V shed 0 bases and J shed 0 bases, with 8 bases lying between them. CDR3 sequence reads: CASSQESRLNTEAFF. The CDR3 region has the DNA TGCGCCAGCAGCCAAGAATCACGTCTGAACACTGAAGCTTTCTTT.

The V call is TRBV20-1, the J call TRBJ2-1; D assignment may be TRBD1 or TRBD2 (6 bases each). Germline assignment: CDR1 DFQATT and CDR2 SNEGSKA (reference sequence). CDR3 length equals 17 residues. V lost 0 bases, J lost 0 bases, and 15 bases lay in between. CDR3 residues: CSARDLEGGSSYNEQFF. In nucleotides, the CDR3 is TGCAGTGCTAGAGATCTGGAAGGGGGGAGCTCCTACAATGAGCAGTTCTTC.

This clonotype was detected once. The DNA for the CDR3 is TGTGCCAGCAGCGACGGAGGGACTAGGGGTTACAATGAGCAGTTCTTC. This sequence encodes CASSDGGTRGYNEQFF. The rearrangement links TRBV3-1 to TRBJ2-1; 8 nucleotides match TRBD2. Trimming took 5 bases from V and 4 from J; bases not matched to a gene: 10. Germline V gene data show CDR1 as LGHDT and CDR2 as YNNKEL (reference sequence). The CDR3 runs 16 residues.

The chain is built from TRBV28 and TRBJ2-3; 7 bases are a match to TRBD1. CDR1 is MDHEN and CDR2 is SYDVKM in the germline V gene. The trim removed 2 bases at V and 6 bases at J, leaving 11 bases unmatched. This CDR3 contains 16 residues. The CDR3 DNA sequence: TGTGCCAGCAGTTTACCTTCTCAAGGGGGCTTGGATACGCAGTATTTT. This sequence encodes CASSLPSQGGLDTQYF. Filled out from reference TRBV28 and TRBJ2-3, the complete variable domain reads DVKVTQSSRYLVKRTGEKVFLECVQDMDHENMFWYRQDPGLGLRLIYFSYDVKMKEKGDIPEGYSVSREKKERFSLILESASTNQTSMYLCASSLPSQGGLDTQYFGPGTRLTVL.

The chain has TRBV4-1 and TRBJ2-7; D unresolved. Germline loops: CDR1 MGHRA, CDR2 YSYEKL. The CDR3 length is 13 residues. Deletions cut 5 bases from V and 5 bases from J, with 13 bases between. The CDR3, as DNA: TGCGCCAGCAGCACTTCGACGATCCACGAGCAGTACTTC. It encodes CASSTSTIHEQYF.